The sequence of this T cell receptor (beta chain) was determined in a study of T cell responses to AZD1222 COVID-19 vaccine (dated by TCRdb to the early 2020s). For the study in its entirety: AZD1222 recipients given second doses at about 4 weeks or at about 12 weeks were pooled, since spike-specific TCR depth and breadth were not found to differ between the two schedules. A total of just over 230 trial participants underwent TCR sequencing, of whom 207 received two doses of AZD1222 and some 26 received two doses of the MenACWY control vaccine. Trial participants were enrolled into age subgroups of 18-55, 56-69 and 70-plus years, which contained roughly 140, 27 and 60 TCR-sequenced participants, respectively.

Comments on this clone: It has no known antigen specificity. Within one base of it there is no much larger clone, and no base qualities were kept.

Trimming accounts for 1 base at V and 6 bases at J, while the number of junction bases matched to no gene is 8. The CDR3 spans 15 residues, from the cysteine through the phenylalanine. Only the CDR3 portion is preserved as DNA: 45 bases, with reading frame beginning at the first base. CDR1 SQVTM and CDR2 ANQGSEA were looked up in the germline V gene. The sample's time point, from its label and the paper: baseline before first vaccination. Samples from vaccinated people were obtained from the UK trials COV001 and COV002, which included a single-blind randomized controlled phase 2/3 trial of AZD1222 (ChAdOx1 nCoV-19) in healthy adults. For TCRbeta chain sequencing, PBMC samples were collected from trial participants at day 0 and at day 28 after the second dose. The CDR3 regions of human TCRbeta chains were analyzed by immunosequencing. Per the original workflow: TCRs in the repertoires were matched against a reference library of SARS-CoV-2-specific TCRs that had been generated with the MIRA antigen-specificity platform. Breadth meant the fraction of unique TCRs that were SARS-CoV-2-associated, whereas depth meant the fraction of total T cells that were SARS-CoV-2-associated. Using the MIRA data, each spike-specific TCR was assigned both to the spike region to which the TCR was reactive and to a CD4 or CD8 class. Log10-transformed breadth and depth values were compared by one-way ANOVA with Sidak's multiple comparisons tests. Here the immuneACCESS table is served through TCRdb, limited to in-frame sequences with V and J called. Missing clones are a known gap in these copies; in checked studies unresolved V genes cover under half, and the rest lacks a known reason. That table furnishes V, J and clone size, whereas the DNA furnished D and trimming. The sample profile shows approximately 110,000 clones; around 82% of them were found once. The ten most abundant clones make up around 6.2% of the sample.

What the authors observed across the whole study: Reportedly, close to half of the unique spike-specific TCRs recognized epitopes lying outside the regions that are mutated in the B.1.351 and B.1.1.7 variants. After two AZD1222 doses, spike-specific TCR breadth and depth were significantly higher than at day 0 and than in MenACWY recipients. Most participants were white British and females outnumbered males, and the authors suggested that clonal diversity may have been underestimated. CD4 TCRs associated with the vaccine covered the entire spike protein, and the dominant responses were in regions 160-218 and 743-854. Because no day 14 peak-response samples were available, repertoires were characterized only after the peak T cell response. The 56-69-year group was small, and its depth increase did not reach significance, likely because of low power. Conclusions about previously exposed vaccinees were limited because only five to seven AZD1222 recipients were SARS-CoV-2 seropositive at baseline.

The specimen comprised peripheral blood, sampled on day 0 of AZD1222 vaccination. The source of this sequence is an adult in good health. This chain is built from TRBV29-1 and TRBJ1-4, with 7 bases in between that match TRBD1. The CDR3 has the sequence CSVEVGRGRDEKLFF. The DNA sequence is as follows: TGCAGCGTTGAAGTCGGGAGGGGGCGTGATGAAAAACTGTTTTTT.